A single T cell receptor (beta chain) is shown here with its context. Its antigen is not known. Looked up from germline, CDR1 is MNHNY and CDR2 is SVGAGI (reference sequence). CDR3 size: 16 residues. V lost 5 bases, J lost 5 bases, and 8 bases stayed unmatched. This entry comes from a study of cytomegalovirus exposure and HLA in healthy donors. Study-wide background: Of all 400 or so donors who were genotyped, about 84% belonged to the Caucasian-associated ancestry cluster.

The study ran its PCR with 60 Vbeta and 13 Jbeta primers. Repertoires were generated with immunoSEQ multiplex PCR, while TCRdb's copy carries only in-frame clones and drops some. This sample has 75,000 to 95,000 clones, with around 82% found just once. Study-wide results and caveats: Cytomegalovirus-associated status was assigned to roughly 160 TCR beta chains.

Sequencing was performed on PBMCs. This TCR was sampled from a man in his fifties or sixties in good health and CMV-seronegative. V and J are TRBV6-6 and TRBJ2-2, with 10 bases lining up with TRBD1. This CDR3 reads CASSPPGQGKTGELFF. CDR3 nucleotide sequence: TGTGCCAGCAGTCCCCCGGGACAGGGGAAGACCGGGGAGCTGTTTTTT.